The source of this TCR beta chain is a study of blood T cell repertoires in COVID-19. The table came from immunoSEQ multiplex PCR; TCRdb's copy has only in-frame clones and leaves some out. The profile shows 120,000 to 150,000 clones, around 88% of them singletons. Germline values: CDR1 DFQATT, CDR2 SNEGSKA (reference sequence). The CDR3 sequence is 11 residues long. Between the trimmed V and J ends, which lost 6 bases and 8 bases, there was a span of 13 bases. The V call is TRBV20-1, the J call TRBJ1-2; no clear D. The source is a woman aged 55 to 70 with acute or convalescent COVID-19. The sample was peripheral blood. The CDR3 spells CSAWAAYGYTF. Written as DNA, the CDR3 is TGCAGTGCCTGGGCTGCGTACGGCTACACCTTC.